What follows is one TCR beta chain and its context. These data come from a study of T cell repertoires in cytomegalovirus infection. The germline CDR1 and CDR2 sequences are SGHAT and FQNNGV. V was shortened by 2 bases and J by 10 bases, with 11 bases between the two germline ends. This CDR3 spans 12 amino acids. Using its own MiXCR run on the reads, TCRdb lists one record per CDR3 protein. The table has 150,000 or so distinct CDR3 sequences, about 25% seen once; the top ten hold approximately 10%. The rearrangement uses TRBV11-2 and TRBJ1-1; D might be TRBD1 (5 bases). Sequenced material: PBMCs. The sequence came from a human donor in good health (CMV status not recorded). Some clones in this sample may be carry-over from other donors' samples. CDR3 coding DNA: TGTGCCAGCAGCTTACAGGGCTTGGGAGCTTTCTTT. Its translation is CASSLQGLGAFF.